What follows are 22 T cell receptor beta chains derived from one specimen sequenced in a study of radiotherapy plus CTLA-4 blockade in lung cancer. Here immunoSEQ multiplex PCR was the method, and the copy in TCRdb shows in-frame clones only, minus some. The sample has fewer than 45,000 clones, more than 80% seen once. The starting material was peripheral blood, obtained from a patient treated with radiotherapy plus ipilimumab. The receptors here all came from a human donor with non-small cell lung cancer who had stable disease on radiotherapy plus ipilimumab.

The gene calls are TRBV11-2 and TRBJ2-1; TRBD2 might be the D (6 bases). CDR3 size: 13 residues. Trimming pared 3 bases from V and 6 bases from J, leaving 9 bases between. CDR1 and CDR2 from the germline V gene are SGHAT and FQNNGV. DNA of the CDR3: TGTGCCAGCAGCTTCCGGGGGATCAATGAGCAGTTCTTC. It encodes CASSFRGINEQFF. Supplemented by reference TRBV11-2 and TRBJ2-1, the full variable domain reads EAGVAQSPRYKIIEKRQSVAFWCNPISGHATLYWYQQILGQGPKLLIQFQNNGVVDDSQLPKDRFSAERLKGVDSTLKIQPAKLEDSAVYLCASSFRGINEQFFGPGTRLTVL.

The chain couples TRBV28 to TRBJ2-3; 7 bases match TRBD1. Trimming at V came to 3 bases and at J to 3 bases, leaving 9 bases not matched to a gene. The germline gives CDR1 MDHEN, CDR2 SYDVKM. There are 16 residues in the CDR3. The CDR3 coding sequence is TGTGCCAGCAGTTTCACTAAGGGGGCAGTGACAGATACGCAGTATTTT. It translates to CASSFTKGAVTDTQYF.

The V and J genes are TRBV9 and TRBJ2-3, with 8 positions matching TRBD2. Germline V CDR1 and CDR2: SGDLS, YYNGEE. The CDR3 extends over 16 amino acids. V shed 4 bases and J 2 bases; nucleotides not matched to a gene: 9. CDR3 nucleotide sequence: TGTGCCAGCAGCCGGCTCAGCGGGAGCGTCACAGATACGCAGTATTTT. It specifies CASSRLSGSVTDTQYF.

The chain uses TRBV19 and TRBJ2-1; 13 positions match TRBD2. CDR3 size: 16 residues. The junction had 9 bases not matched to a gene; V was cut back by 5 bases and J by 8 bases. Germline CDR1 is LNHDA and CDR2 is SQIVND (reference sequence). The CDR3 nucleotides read TGTGCCAGTAGTCCAAGGACTAGCGGGAGTAGGTATGAGCAGTTCTTC. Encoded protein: CASSPRTSGSRYEQFF. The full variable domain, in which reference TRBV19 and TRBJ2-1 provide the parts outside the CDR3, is DGGITQSPKYLFRKEGQNVTLSCEQNLNHDAMYWYRQDPGQGLRLIYYSQIVNDFQKGDIAEGYSVSREKKESFPLTVTSAQKNPTAFYLCASSPRTSGSRYEQFFGPGTRLTVL.

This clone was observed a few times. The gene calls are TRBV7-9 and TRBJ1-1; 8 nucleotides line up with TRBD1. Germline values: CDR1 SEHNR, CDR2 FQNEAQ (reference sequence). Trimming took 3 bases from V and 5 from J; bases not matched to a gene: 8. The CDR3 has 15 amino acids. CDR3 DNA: TGTGCCAGCAGCTTGGGCGGACAGGGAATAACTGAAGCTTTCTTT. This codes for CASSLGGQGITEAFF.

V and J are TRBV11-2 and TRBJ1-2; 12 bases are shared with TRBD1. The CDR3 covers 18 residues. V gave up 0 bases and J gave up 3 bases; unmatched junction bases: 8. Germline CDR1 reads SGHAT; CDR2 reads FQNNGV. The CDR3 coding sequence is TGTGCCAGCAGCTTAGATATAGGGGACAGGGGGCTTTACTATGGCTACACCTTC. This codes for CASSLDIGDRGLYYGYTF.

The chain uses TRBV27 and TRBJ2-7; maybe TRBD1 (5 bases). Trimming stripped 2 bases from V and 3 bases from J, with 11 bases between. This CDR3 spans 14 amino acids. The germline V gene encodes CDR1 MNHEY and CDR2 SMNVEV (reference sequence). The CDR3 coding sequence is TGTGCCAGCAGTTTACGGTCAGGGTACTACGAGCAGTACTTC. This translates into CASSLRSGYYEQYF.

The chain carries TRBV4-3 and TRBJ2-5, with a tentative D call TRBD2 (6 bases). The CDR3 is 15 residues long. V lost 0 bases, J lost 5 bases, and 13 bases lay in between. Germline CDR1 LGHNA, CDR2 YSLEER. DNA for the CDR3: TGCGCCAGCAGCCAAGATCGACGGGAGCTGGAGACCCAGTACTTC. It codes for CASSQDRRELETQYF.

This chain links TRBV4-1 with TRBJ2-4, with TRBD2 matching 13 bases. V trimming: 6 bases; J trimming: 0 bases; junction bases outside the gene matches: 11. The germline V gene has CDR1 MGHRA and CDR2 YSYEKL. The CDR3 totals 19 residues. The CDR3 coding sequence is TGCGCCAGCAGTCTCTCGGGACTAGCGGGATCCATAGCCAAAAACATTCAGTACTTC. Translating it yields CASSLSGLAGSIAKNIQYF.

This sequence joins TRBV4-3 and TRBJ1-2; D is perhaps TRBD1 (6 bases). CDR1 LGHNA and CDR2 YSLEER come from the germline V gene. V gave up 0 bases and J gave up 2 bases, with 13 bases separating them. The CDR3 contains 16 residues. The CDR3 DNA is TGCGCCAGCAGCCAAGATTCTTGGACAGCGAACTATGGCTACACCTTC. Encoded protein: CASSQDSWTANYGYTF.

CDR3 coding DNA: TGTGCCAGCGAGTCTACAGGGGGCGCAGATACGCAGTATTTT. Amino acid sequence: CASESTGGADTQYF. The chain combines TRBV7-9 with TRBJ2-3; 9 nucleotides match TRBD1. J lost 4 bases, V lost 8 bases, and 7 bases had no gene match. CDR3 length: 14 residues. The V gene's germline CDR1 is SEHNR and CDR2 FQNEAQ (reference sequence).

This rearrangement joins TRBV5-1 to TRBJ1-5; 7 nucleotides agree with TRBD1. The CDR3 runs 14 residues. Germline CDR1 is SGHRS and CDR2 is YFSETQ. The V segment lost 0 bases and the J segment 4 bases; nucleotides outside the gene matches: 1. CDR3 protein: CASSLGDRNQPQHF. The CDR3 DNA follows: TGCGCCAGCAGCTTGGGGGACAGAAATCAGCCCCAGCATTTT.

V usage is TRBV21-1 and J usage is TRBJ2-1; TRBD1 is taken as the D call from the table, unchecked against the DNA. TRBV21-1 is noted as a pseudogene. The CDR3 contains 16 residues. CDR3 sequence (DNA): TGTGCCAGCAGCAATTACGGCAGGGGATCCTACAATGAGCAGTTCTTC. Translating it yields CASSNYGRGSYNEQFF.

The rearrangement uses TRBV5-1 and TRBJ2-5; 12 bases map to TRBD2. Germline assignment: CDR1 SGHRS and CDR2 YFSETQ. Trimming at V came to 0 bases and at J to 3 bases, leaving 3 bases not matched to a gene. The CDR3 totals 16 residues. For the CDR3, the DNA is TGCGCCAGCAGCTTGGGACTAGCGGGGGTTGAAGAGACCCAGTACTTC. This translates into CASSLGLAGVEETQYF.

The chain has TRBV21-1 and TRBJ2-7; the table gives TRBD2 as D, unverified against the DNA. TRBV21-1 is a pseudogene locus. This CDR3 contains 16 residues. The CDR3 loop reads CASSKAKQEGSYEQYF. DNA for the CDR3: TGTGCCAGCAGCAAAGCCAAACAGGAGGGGTCCTACGAGCAGTACTTC.

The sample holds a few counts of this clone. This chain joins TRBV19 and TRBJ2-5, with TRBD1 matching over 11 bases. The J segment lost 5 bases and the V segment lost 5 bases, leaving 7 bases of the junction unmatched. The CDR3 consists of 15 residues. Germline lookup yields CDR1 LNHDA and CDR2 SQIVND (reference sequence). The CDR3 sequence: CASSPRTGGAETQYF. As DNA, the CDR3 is TGTGCCAGTAGTCCAAGGACAGGGGGCGCGGAGACCCAGTACTTC.

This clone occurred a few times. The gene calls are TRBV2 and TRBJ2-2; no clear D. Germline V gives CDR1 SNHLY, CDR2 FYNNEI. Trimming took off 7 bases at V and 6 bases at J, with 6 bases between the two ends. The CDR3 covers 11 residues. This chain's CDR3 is CASISAGELFF. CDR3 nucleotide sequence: TGTGCCAGCATTTCCGCCGGGGAGCTGTTTTTT.

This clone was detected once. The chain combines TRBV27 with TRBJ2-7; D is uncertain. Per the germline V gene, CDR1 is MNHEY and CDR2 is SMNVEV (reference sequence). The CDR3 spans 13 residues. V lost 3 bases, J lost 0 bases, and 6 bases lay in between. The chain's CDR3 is CASSFSSSYEQYF. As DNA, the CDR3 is TGTGCCAGCAGTTTTTCCAGCTCCTACGAGCAGTACTTC.

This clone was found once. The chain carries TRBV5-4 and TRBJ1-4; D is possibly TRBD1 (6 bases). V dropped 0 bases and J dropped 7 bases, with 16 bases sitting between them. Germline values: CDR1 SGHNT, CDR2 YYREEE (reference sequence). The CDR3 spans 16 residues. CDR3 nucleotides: TGTGCCAGCAGCTTGGACCCGGGCAGGGGATCTGAAAAACTGTTTTTT. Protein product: CASSLDPGRGSEKLFF. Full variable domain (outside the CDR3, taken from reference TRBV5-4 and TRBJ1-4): ETGVTQSPTHLIKTRGQQVTLRCSSQSGHNTVSWYQQALGQGPQFIFQYYREEENGRGNFPPRFSGLQFPNYSSELNVNALELDDSALYLCASSLDPGRGSEKLFFGSGTQLSVL.

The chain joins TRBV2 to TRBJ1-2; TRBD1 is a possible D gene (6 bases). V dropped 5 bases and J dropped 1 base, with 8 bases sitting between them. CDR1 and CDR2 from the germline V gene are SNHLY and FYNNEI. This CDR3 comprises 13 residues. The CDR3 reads CASSRQDNYGYTF. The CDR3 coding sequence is TGTGCCAGCAGTCGACAGGATAACTATGGCTACACCTTC.

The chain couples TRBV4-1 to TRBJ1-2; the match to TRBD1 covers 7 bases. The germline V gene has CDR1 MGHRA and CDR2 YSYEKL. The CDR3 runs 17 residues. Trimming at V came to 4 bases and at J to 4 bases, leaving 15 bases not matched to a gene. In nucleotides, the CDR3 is TGCGCCAGCAGCCCTACCCCCGGGACAGAGGTAGTCTATGGCTACACCTTC. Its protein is CASSPTPGTEVVYGYTF.

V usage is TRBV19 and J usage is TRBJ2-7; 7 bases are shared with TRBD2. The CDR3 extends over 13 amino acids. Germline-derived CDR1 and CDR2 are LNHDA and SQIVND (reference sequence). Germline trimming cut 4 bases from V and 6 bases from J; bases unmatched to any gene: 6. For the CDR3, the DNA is TGTGCCAGTAGTAACACGGGAGGCGGCGAGCAGTACTTC. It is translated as CASSNTGGGEQYF.